The entry that follows covers one T cell receptor beta chain sequence. This entry comes from a study of blood T cell repertoires in COVID-19. About the study: Samples came from the United States, Italy and Spain, spanning acute and convalescent COVID-19.

A Seattle source enrolled patients during active infection and followed them longitudinally. As processed by the authors: Amplification from reference gene primers served as the basis for estimated nucleated cell counts. Profiling relied on immunoSEQ multiplex PCR, and the TCRdb table lists in-frame clones only, not all of them. V and J calls and clone size follow that table, whereas D and trimming were derived from the DNA. Here the sample spans 360,000 or so clones, over 85% being singletons. The V gene's germline CDR1 is SNHLY and CDR2 FYNNEI. The V end was cut by 8 bases, the J end by 5 bases, with 16 bases between. This CDR3 has 13 residues.

The sample consisted of peripheral blood. This chain links TRBV2 with TRBJ2-7; TRBD1 is a possible D gene (6 bases). This receptor was obtained from a woman in her sixties with COVID-19, enrolled during active disease. The DNA of the CDR3 is TGTGCCAGCCTCCGAGTCAGGGGAGACGAGCAGTACTTC. Residues: CASLRVRGDEQYF.